A single sample gave rise to the 15 T cell receptor beta chains below, sequenced in a study of blood T cells in healthy people across ages. A J-beta primer mix and a sample-barcoded 5' primer were used in a second PCR of about 6 to 12 cycles. Using its own MiXCR run on the 5' RACE reads, TCRdb lists one record per CDR3 protein. The sample contains about 640,000 distinct CDR3 sequences, 58% of which appear only once. Sample: blood. Receptors originate from a man aged 55-75 years in good health.

This chain joins TRBV29-1 and TRBJ2-3; D is unresolved. V shed 8 bases and J shed 3 bases, with 18 bases lying between them. This CDR3 has 14 residues. Germline V gene lookup returns CDR1 SQVTM and CDR2 ANQGSEA. CDR3 in DNA: TGCAGCACGATGTTGCAGGCCGGTACAGATACGCAGTATTTT. This codes for CSTMLQAGTDTQYF.

J is TRBJ1-3 and V is TRBV4-1; no definite D call. This CDR3 region has 16 residues. Germline lookup yields CDR1 MGHRA and CDR2 YSYEKL. V lost 0 bases to trimming and J lost 0 bases, with 9 bases between them. As DNA, the CDR3 is TGCGCCAGCAGCCAAGATGGTAGAAGCTCTGGAAACACCATATATTTT. Translated, it gives CASSQDGRSSGNTIYF.

The rearrangement links TRBV21-1 to TRBJ2-5; TRBD1 reflects the table's D call only, with no check against the DNA. TRBV21-1 is a pseudogene locus. The CDR3 is 15 residues long. CDR3 coding DNA: TGTGCCAGCAGCCCCCAGGACAGGGGATGGCGGGAGCAGTACTTC. Protein product: CASSPQDRGWREQYF.

Comment on this clonotype: With a much larger clone just one base away, this may be a read error. V usage is TRBV5-5 and J usage is TRBJ2-7; D is perhaps TRBD1 (6 bases). CDR3 length equals 16 residues. Germline V CDR1 and CDR2: SGHKS, YYEKEE (reference sequence). Trimming pared 0 bases from V and 7 bases from J, leaving 20 bases between. This CDR3 reads CASSLAQGSLYNEQYF. The CDR3 nucleotides are TGTGCCAGCAGCTTGGCACAGGGCAGCCTGTACAATGAGCAGTACTTC.

This rearrangement joins TRBV7-9 to TRBJ2-1; 10 nucleotides align to TRBD2. V gave up 1 base and J gave up 10 bases; unmatched junction bases: 10. This CDR3 region has 16 residues. Per the germline V gene, CDR1 is SEHNR and CDR2 is FQNEAQ (reference sequence). The CDR3 DNA is TGTGCCAGCAGCTTAGGCCTAGCGGGGGAACCGGAGGAGCAGTTCTTC. Protein: CASSLGLAGEPEEQFF.

The rearrangement links TRBV27 to TRBJ1-1; tentatively, D is TRBD1 (6 bases). The CDR3 loop spans 15 amino acids. V was shortened by 5 bases and J by 4 bases, with 17 bases between the two germline ends. The germline V gene encodes CDR1 MNHEY and CDR2 SMNVEV (reference sequence). This CDR3 is CASSPITGIGTEAFF. The CDR3 DNA sequence: TGTGCCAGCAGTCCGATTACAGGGATCGGCACTGAAGCTTTCTTT.

V gene TRBV3-1 combines with J gene TRBJ2-1, with D unclear. V lost 7 bases, J lost 7 bases, and 14 bases lay in between. The germline V gene has CDR1 LGHDT and CDR2 YNNKEL (reference sequence). The CDR3 consists of 13 residues. The CDR3 sequence: CASKGYGGNEQFF. Here the CDR3 DNA reads TGTGCCAGCAAAGGGTATGGTGGTAATGAGCAGTTCTTC.

The V and J genes are TRBV5-1 and TRBJ1-5; tentative D call: TRBD1 (5 bases). The CDR3 runs 15 residues. The germline V and J ends were trimmed by 0 bases and 4 bases, with 11 bases remaining between them. The germline gives CDR1 SGHRS, CDR2 YFSETQ. CDR3 loop: CASSLEGARNQPQHF. In DNA, the CDR3 is TGCGCCAGCAGCTTGGAAGGGGCTCGGAATCAGCCCCAGCATTTT.

CDR3 DNA: TGTGCCAGCAGCCAACCCCGACTAGCGGGGGGGAATGAAGATACGCAGTATTTT. Residues: CASSQPRLAGGNEDTQYF. V and J are TRBV4-2 and TRBJ2-3, with 14 positions matching TRBD2. Germline assignment: CDR1 LGHNA and CDR2 YNFKEQ. This CDR3 comprises 18 residues. The V gene end was trimmed by 2 bases and the J gene end by 5 bases; junction bases not matched to a gene: 9.

The chain recombines TRBV4-2 with TRBJ1-2; a possible D gene is TRBD1 (5 bases). Germline V lookup: CDR1 LGHNA, CDR2 YNFKEQ. V was shortened by 5 bases and J by 6 bases, with 13 bases between the two germline ends. The CDR3 length is 13 residues. CDR3 loop: CASSSIGGDGYTF. In nucleotides, the CDR3 is TGTGCCAGCAGCTCGATCGGGGGGGATGGCTACACCTTC.

The chain combines TRBV7-2 with TRBJ2-1; 11 nucleotides match TRBD2. The junction had 14 bases not matched to a gene; V was cut back by 5 bases and J by 8 bases. Germline V gene data show CDR1 as SGHTA and CDR2 as FQGNSA. This CDR3 contains 17 residues. This chain's CDR3 is CASSPFIAGGPFDEQFF. In nucleotides, the CDR3 is TGTGCCAGCAGCCCTTTCATAGCGGGGGGGCCCTTCGATGAGCAGTTCTTC.

The table lists this clonotype with a few counts. The chain employs TRBV10-3 and TRBJ2-5, with TRBD1 as a possible D gene (6 bases). Germline CDR1 and CDR2: ENHRY and SYGVKD. V lost 4 bases, J lost 5 bases, and 11 bases lay in between. This CDR3 has 13 residues. CDR3 bases: TGTGCCATCAGTGGGGGTCAGGGGGAGACCCAGTACTTC. This codes for CAISGGQGETQYF.

The rearrangement joins TRBV29-1 to TRBJ1-1, with 10 bases matching TRBD1. Trimming removed 6 bases from V and 4 bases from J; junction bases left unmatched: 5. CDR3 length: 13 amino acids. CDR1 SQVTM and CDR2 ANQGSEA come from the germline V gene. In nucleotides, the CDR3 is TGCAGCGTATCGGACAGGGGGGGCACTGAAGCTTTCTTT. As protein: CSVSDRGGTEAFF.

The chain couples TRBV7-9 to TRBJ1-6; no reliable D call. Trimming stripped 8 bases from V and 9 bases from J, with 11 bases between. The CDR3 is 12 amino acids. Germline CDR1 is SEHNR and CDR2 is FQNEAQ (reference sequence). The CDR3 sequence: CASAEPSSPLHF. The DNA for the CDR3 is TGTGCCAGCGCTGAACCGAGTTCACCCCTCCACTTT.

The chain recombines TRBV9 with TRBJ2-3; TRBD1 matches at 8 bases. CDR1 and CDR2 (germline): SGDLS, YYNGEE. The V gene end was trimmed by 4 bases and the J gene end by 3 bases; junction bases not matched to a gene: 7. There are 15 residues in the CDR3. CDR3 nucleotide sequence: TGTGCCAGCAGCAAGCGACAGGGGAGGACAGATACGCAGTATTTT. This encodes CASSKRQGRTDTQYF.